This passage covers 19 T cell receptor beta chains from one sample sequenced in a study of OX40 agonist ivuxolimab in advanced cancers. The data were produced by immunoSEQ multiplex PCR, yet TCRdb's version contains in-frame clones alone and is incomplete. This sample has roughly 70,000 clones; approximately 81% occur once, and the top ten carry about 2.1%. Sequenced material: CD4+ or CD8+ T cells sorted from blood, taken in a trial of the OX40 agonist ivuxolimab. The receptors were sampled from an adult with an advanced solid tumor such as melanoma, head and neck, liver or kidney cancer.

This clone was recorded only once. The J gene is TRBJ2-7, the V gene TRBV2; 9 nucleotides match TRBD1. There are 13 residues in the CDR3. CDR1 is SNHLY and CDR2 is FYNNEI in the germline V gene. V was pared by 8 bases and J by 3 bases, with 5 bases of the junction left unmatched. CDR3 loop: CASLRDRVYEQYF. The CDR3 DNA follows: TGTGCCAGCCTCCGGGACAGGGTCTACGAGCAGTACTTC.

V gene TRBV4-2 combines with J gene TRBJ1-2; no definite D call. The ends were cut back, 0 bases at V and 7 bases at J, with 12 bases in the middle. CDR3 length equals 14 residues. Germline V lookup: CDR1 LGHNA, CDR2 YNFKEQ. CDR3 DNA: TGTGCCAGCAGCCAAGATTTCGGGCTTGGTGGCTACACCTTC. This codes for CASSQDFGLGGYTF.

The chain links TRBV7-2 to TRBJ1-2; tentative D call: TRBD1 (5 bases). Trimming shortened V by 7 bases and J by 3 bases, and 18 bases separated the two germline ends. Germline CDR1 SGHTA, CDR2 FQGNSA. CDR3 length equals 15 residues. The CDR3 reads CASTLSRGEDYGYTF. The CDR3 nucleotides are TGTGCCAGCACCCTTTCAAGGGGCGAAGACTATGGCTACACCTTC.

The DNA for the CDR3 is TGTGCCATCAGTGAGTCAAGTTTGAGGGAGCAGTACTTC. It specifies CAISESSLREQYF. This chain joins TRBV10-3 and TRBJ2-7; D gene unclear. The germline CDR1 and CDR2 sequences are ENHRY and SYGVKD. V was shortened by 0 bases and J by 7 bases, with 10 bases between the two germline ends. The CDR3 is 13 residues long.

The chain is built from TRBV14 and TRBJ2-6; no definite D call. Trimming left V 5 bases short and J 7 bases short, with 12 bases between. CDR1 SGHDN and CDR2 FVKESK come from the germline V gene. This CDR3 contains 14 residues. The CDR3 DNA reads TGTGCCAGCAGCTACCAATGGGGAGCCAACGTCCTGACTTTC. It specifies CASSYQWGANVLTF.

V and J are TRBV7-9 and TRBJ2-5; the D gene is possibly TRBD2 (5 bases). Germline loops: CDR1 SEHNR, CDR2 FQNEAQ (reference sequence). The CDR3 runs 13 residues. V was pared by 6 bases and J by 4 bases, with 12 bases between. CDR3 in DNA: TGTGCCAGCAGACCCGGACGGGGAGAGACCCAGTACTTC. Protein sequence: CASRPGRGETQYF.

The chain uses TRBV4-1 and TRBJ2-3, with 8 bases fitting TRBD2. Germline V lookup: CDR1 MGHRA, CDR2 YSYEKL. The CDR3 spans 14 residues. The trim removed 7 bases at V and 2 bases at J, leaving 5 bases unmatched. The CDR3: CASNPGGLTDTQYF. The CDR3, as DNA: TGCGCCAGCAACCCGGGGGGGCTCACAGATACGCAGTATTTT.

This rearrangement joins TRBV10-2 to TRBJ2-7; tentatively, D is TRBD1 or TRBD2 (7 bases each). Germline lookup yields CDR1 WSHSY and CDR2 SAAADI. V was clipped by 9 bases and J by 5 bases, with 20 bases between them. This CDR3 contains 14 residues. The CDR3 here is CASATHRGGNEQYF. The CDR3, as DNA: TGCGCCAGTGCTACTCACAGGGGAGGGAACGAGCAGTACTTC.

The chain combines TRBV6-1 with TRBJ2-7, with no clear D. With 6 bases removed from V and 6 bases from J, the gap between germline ends came to 21 bases. The CDR3 totals 15 residues. Germline loops: CDR1 MNHNS, CDR2 SASEGT. For the CDR3, the DNA is TGTGCCAGCAGGCCCCCGCGTGGGCCAGTTCCCGAGCAGTACTTC. As protein: CASRPPRGPVPEQYF.

The V call is TRBV10-3, the J call TRBJ1-2; TRBD1 is a possible D gene (6 bases). V lost 4 bases, J lost 2 bases, and 20 bases lay in between. The CDR3 has 17 residues. Germline V gene sequence: CDR1 ENHRY, CDR2 SYGVKD. CDR3 amino acids: CAISASTGRGQNYGYTF. The CDR3 bases are TGTGCCATCAGTGCATCGACAGGTCGGGGGCAGAACTATGGCTACACCTTC.

This chain uses TRBV7-9 with TRBJ1-5; no definite D call. V lost 4 bases, J lost 4 bases, and 8 bases lay in between. There are 13 residues in the CDR3. The V gene's germline CDR1 is SEHNR and CDR2 FQNEAQ (reference sequence). This chain's CDR3 is CASSSNGNQPQHF. CDR3 nucleotides: TGTGCCAGCAGCTCAAATGGGAATCAGCCCCAGCATTTT.

This clone came up a few times. The rearrangement uses TRBV28 and TRBJ1-1, with a tentative D call TRBD1 (5 bases). The CDR3 length is 13 residues. Germline-derived CDR1 and CDR2 are MDHEN and SYDVKM. With 10 bases removed from V and 5 bases from J, the gap between germline ends came to 17 bases. The CDR3 here is CAINRGRFTEAFF. DNA of the CDR3: TGTGCCATTAACCGGGGCAGGTTTACTGAAGCTTTCTTT.

The rearrangement joins TRBV7-6 to TRBJ1-4; D is undetermined. Trimming took off 5 bases at V and 8 bases at J, with 24 bases between the two ends. This CDR3 region has 17 residues. Germline loops: CDR1 SGHVS, CDR2 FNYEAQ. As DNA, the CDR3 is TGTGCCAGCAGCCCCACTGTCCGACAAGGTGATAGCGAAAAACTGTTTTTT. Amino acids: CASSPTVRQGDSEKLFF.

The J gene is TRBJ1-1, the V gene TRBV18; D is unresolved. CDR3 length: 19 amino acids. Trimming removed 3 bases from V and 1 base from J, with 24 bases in between. Germline V gene sequence: CDR1 KGHSH, CDR2 LQKENI. The CDR3 sequence: CASSPLKATRSSENTEAFF. Here the CDR3 DNA reads TGTGCCAGCTCACCCTTAAAAGCGACACGCTCCAGTGAGAACACTGAAGCTTTCTTT.

The rearrangement uses TRBV6-5 and TRBJ1-4; 9 nucleotides align to TRBD1. This CDR3 has 15 residues. Germline V gives CDR1 MNHEY, CDR2 SVGAGI. The J segment lost 8 bases and the V segment lost 2 bases, leaving 6 bases of the junction unmatched. This CDR3 reads CASSYGGTGSEKLFF. CDR3 nucleotide sequence: TGTGCCAGCAGTTACGGCGGGACAGGGTCGGAAAAACTGTTTTTT.

The J gene is TRBJ2-1, the V gene TRBV19; D unclear. This CDR3 is built from 11 residues. V lost 6 bases and J lost 14, with 14 bases in between. CDR1 and CDR2 (germline): LNHDA, SQIVND (reference sequence). The CDR3 DNA sequence: TGTGCCAGTAGAACTGCTCGTTACAAGTTCTTC. Residues: CASRTARYKFF.

This clone was counted a few times. The chain couples TRBV6-6 to TRBJ1-1, with 7 positions matching TRBD1. The ends lost 7 bases at V and 2 bases at J; junction bases unmatched: 7. CDR1 and CDR2 (germline): MNHNY, SVGAGI (reference sequence). The CDR3 is 14 residues long. The CDR3 loop is CASKRRDSNTEAFF. CDR3 nucleotide sequence: TGTGCCAGCAAGAGACGGGACAGTAACACTGAAGCTTTCTTT.

The J gene is TRBJ2-1, the V gene TRBV5-1, with 8 nucleotides matching TRBD2. CDR1 is SGHRS and CDR2 is YFSETQ in the germline V gene. Losses at the gene ends were 1 base for V and 6 bases for J; bases not matched to a gene: 3. The CDR3 runs 14 residues. The CDR3 DNA follows: TGCGCCAGCAGCTTGCGGGGGGGCCCCAATGAGCAGTTCTTC. As protein: CASSLRGGPNEQFF.

The genes are TRBV7-9 and TRBJ2-1; D may correspond to TRBD1 or TRBD2 (5 bases each). CDR3 length equals 16 residues. Germline CDR1 SEHNR, CDR2 FQNEAQ (reference sequence). Trimming removed 3 bases at V and 5 bases at J, with 17 bases between. The CDR3: CASSFQTGTENNEQFF. CDR3 DNA sequence: TGTGCCAGCAGCTTTCAAACCGGGACGGAAAACAATGAGCAGTTCTTC.